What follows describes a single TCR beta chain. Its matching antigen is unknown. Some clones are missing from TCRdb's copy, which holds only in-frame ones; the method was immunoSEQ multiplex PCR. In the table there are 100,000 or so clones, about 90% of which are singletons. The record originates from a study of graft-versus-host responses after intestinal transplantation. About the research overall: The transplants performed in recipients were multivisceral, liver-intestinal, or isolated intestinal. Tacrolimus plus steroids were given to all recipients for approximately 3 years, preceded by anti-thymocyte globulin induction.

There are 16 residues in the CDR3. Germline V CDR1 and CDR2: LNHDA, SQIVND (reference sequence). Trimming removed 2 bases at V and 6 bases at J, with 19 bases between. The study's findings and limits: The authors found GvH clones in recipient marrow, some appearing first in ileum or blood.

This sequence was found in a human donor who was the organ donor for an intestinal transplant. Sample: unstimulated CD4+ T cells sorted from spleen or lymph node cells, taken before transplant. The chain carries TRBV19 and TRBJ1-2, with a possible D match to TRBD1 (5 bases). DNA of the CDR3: TGTGCCAGTAGTATACAGGGTAAATTCGGGCCTGATGGCTACACCTTC. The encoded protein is CASSIQGKFGPDGYTF.